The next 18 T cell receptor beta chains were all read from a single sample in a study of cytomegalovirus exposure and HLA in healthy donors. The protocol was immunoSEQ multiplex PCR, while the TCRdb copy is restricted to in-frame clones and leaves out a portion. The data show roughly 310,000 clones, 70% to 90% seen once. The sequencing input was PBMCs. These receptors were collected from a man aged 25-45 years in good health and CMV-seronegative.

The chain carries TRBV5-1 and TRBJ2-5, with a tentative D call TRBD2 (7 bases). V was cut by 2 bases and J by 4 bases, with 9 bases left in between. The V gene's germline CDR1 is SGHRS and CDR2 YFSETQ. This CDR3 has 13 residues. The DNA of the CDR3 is TGCGCCAGCAGCTTCGGGGGGCCAGAGACCCAGTACTTC. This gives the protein CASSFGGPETQYF.

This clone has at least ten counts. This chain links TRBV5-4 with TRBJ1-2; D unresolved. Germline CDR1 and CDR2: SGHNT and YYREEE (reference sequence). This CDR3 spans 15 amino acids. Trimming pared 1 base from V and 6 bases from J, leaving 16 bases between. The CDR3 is CASSLSPKERDGYTF. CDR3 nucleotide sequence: TGTGCCAGCAGCTTGAGCCCAAAGGAGAGGGATGGCTACACCTTC.

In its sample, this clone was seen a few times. CDR3 DNA sequence: TGTGCCAGCTCACCACCGGGACAGGGGGTCCACGAGCAGTACTTC. Translated, it gives CASSPPGQGVHEQYF. The rearrangement joins TRBV18 to TRBJ2-7, with 11 bases identical to TRBD1. The junction had 3 bases not matched to a gene; V was cut back by 0 bases and J by 5 bases. The CDR3 totals 15 residues. The germline gives CDR1 KGHSH, CDR2 LQKENI.

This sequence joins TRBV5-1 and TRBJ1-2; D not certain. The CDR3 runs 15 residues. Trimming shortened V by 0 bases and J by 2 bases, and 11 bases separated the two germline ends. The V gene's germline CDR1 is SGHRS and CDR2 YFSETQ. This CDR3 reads CASSLVGRSNYGYTF. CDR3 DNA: TGCGCCAGCAGCTTGGTAGGCAGGTCGAACTATGGCTACACCTTC.

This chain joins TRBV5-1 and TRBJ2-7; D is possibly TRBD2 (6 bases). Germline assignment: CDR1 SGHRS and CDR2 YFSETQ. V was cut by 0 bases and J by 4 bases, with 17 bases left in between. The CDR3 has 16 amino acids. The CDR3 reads CASSLGGSGLAYEQYF. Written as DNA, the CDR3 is TGCGCCAGCAGCTTGGGAGGTTCGGGACTGGCTTACGAGCAGTACTTC.

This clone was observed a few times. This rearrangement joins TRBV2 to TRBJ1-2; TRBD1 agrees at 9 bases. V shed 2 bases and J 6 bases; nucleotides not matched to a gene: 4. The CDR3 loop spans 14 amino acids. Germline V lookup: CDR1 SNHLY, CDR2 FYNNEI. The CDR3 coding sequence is TGTGCCAGCAGTGAATTCCGGACAGGGGATGGCTACACCTTC. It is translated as CASSEFRTGDGYTF.

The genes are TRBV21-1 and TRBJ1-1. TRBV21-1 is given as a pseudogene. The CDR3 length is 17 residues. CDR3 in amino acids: CASSRPGLNGGGTEAFF. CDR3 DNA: TGTGCCAGCAGTCGACCGGGTCTCAACGGCGGTGGCACTGAAGCTTTCTTT.

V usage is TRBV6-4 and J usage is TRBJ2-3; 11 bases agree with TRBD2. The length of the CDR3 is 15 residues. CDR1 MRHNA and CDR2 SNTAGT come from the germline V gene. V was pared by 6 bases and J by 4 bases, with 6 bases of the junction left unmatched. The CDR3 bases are TGTGCCAGCAGAGTGACTAGCGGGGCGGCAGATACGCAGTATTTT. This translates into CASRVTSGAADTQYF.

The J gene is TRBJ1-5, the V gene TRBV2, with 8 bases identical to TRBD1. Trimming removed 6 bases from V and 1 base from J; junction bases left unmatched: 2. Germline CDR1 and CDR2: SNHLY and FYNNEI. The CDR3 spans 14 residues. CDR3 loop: CASSWDRSNQPQHF. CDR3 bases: TGTGCCAGCAGCTGGGACAGGAGCAATCAGCCCCAGCATTTT.

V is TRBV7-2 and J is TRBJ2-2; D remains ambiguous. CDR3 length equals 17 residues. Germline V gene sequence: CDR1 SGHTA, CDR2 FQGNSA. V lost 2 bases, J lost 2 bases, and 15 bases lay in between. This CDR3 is CASSLYAGLINTGELFF. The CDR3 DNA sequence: TGTGCCAGCAGCTTATATGCAGGTTTGATAAACACCGGGGAGCTGTTTTTT.

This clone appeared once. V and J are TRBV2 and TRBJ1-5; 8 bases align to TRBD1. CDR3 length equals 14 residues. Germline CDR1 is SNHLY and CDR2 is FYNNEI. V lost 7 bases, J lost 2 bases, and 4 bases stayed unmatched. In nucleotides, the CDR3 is TGTGCCAGCAAGGAGGACAGGGGCAATCAGCCCCAGCATTTT. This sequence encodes CASKEDRGNQPQHF.

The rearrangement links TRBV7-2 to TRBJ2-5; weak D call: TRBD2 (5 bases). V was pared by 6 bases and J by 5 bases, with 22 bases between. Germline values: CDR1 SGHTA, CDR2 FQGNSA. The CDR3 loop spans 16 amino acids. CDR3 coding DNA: TGTGCCAGCAGACAAACCCCGCTAGCATCGTGGGAGACCCAGTACTTC. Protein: CASRQTPLASWETQYF.

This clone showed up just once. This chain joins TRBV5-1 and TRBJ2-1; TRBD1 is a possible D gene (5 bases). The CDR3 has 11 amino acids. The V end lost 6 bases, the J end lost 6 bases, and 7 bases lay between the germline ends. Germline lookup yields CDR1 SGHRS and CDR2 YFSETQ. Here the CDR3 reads CASTRGNEQFF. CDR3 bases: TGCGCCAGCACTAGGGGCAATGAGCAGTTCTTC. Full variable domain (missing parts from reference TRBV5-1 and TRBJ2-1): KAGVTQTPRYLIKTRGQQVTLSCSPISGHRSVSWYQQTPGQGLQFLFEYFSETQRNKGNFPGRFSGRQFSNSRSEMNVSTLELGDSALYLCASTRGNEQFFGPGTRLTVL.

CDR3 sequence (DNA): TGCGCCAGCAGTGAGTTTTTTATTAGCGGGGAGACCTACGAGCAGTACTTC. Its protein is CASSEFFISGETYEQYF. The chain combines TRBV10-1 with TRBJ2-7; the match to TRBD2 covers 8 bases. Looked up from germline, CDR1 is WNHNN and CDR2 is SYGVQD (reference sequence). The CDR3 has 17 residues. Trimming cost V 1 base and J 2 bases; bases outside gene matches: 10.

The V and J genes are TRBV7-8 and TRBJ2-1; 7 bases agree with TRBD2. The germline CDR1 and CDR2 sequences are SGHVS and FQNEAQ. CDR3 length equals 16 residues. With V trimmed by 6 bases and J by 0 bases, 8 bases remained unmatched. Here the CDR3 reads CASRPRTSDSYNEQFF. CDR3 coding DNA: TGTGCCAGCAGACCACGAACTAGCGACTCCTACAATGAGCAGTTCTTC.

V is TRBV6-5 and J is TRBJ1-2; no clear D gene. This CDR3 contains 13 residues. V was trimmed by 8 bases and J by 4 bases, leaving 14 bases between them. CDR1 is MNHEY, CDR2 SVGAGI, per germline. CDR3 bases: TGTGCCAGCGGGCAGGCGCTTGGCTATGGCTACACCTTC. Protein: CASGQALGYGYTF.

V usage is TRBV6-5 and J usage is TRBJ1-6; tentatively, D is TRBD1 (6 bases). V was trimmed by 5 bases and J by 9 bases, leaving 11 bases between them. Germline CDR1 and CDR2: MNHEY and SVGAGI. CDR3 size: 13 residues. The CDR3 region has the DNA TGTGCCAGCAGTCCGGGACAAATTTCACCCCTCCACTTT. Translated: CASSPGQISPLHF.

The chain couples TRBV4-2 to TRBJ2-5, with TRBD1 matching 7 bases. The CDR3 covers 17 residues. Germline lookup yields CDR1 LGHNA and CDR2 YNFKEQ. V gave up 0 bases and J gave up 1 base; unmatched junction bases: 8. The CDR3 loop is CASSQEGRTGSQETQYF. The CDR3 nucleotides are TGTGCCAGCAGCCAAGAAGGCAGGACAGGAAGCCAAGAGACCCAGTACTTC.